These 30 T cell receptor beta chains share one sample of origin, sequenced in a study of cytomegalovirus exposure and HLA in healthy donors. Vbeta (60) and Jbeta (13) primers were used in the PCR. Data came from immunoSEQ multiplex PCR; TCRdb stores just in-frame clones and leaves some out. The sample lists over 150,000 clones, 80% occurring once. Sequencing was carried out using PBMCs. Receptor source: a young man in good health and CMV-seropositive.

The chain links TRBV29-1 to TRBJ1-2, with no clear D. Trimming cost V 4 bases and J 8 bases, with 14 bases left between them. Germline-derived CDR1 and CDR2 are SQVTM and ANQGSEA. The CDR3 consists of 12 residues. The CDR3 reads CSVVRGLGGYTF. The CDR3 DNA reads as TGCAGCGTTGTGCGAGGGTTGGGCGGCTACACCTTC.

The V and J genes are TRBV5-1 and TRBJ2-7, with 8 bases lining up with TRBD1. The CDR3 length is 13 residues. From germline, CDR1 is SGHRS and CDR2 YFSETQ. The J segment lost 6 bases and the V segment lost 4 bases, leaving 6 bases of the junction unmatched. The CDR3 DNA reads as TGCGCCAGCAGCCCTTCTGACAGGGGCGAGCAGTACTTC. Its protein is CASSPSDRGEQYF. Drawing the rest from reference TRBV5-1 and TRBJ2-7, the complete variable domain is KAGVTQTPRYLIKTRGQQVTLSCSPISGHRSVSWYQQTPGQGLQFLFEYFSETQRNKGNFPGRFSGRQFSNSRSEMNVSTLELGDSALYLCASSPSDRGEQYFGPGTRLTVT.

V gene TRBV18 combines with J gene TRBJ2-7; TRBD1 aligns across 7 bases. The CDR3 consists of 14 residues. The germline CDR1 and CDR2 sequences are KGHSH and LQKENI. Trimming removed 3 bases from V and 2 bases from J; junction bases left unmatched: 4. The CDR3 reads CASSPRDSTYEQYF. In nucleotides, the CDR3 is TGTGCCAGCTCACCCCGGGACAGTACCTACGAGCAGTACTTC.

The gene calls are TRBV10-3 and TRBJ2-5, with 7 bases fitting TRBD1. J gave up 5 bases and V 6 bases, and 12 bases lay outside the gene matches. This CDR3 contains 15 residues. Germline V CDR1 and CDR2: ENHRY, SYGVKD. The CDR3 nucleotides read TGTGCCATCAGAGGGGATGGGACAGCTGGGGAGACCCAGTACTTC. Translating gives CAIRGDGTAGETQYF.

The CDR3 coding sequence is TGTGCCAGCAGCTTAGGGCGGGCTAGCACAGATACGCAGTATTTT. Translation: CASSLGRASTDTQYF. The rearrangement links TRBV11-3 to TRBJ2-3, with a tentative D call TRBD2 (5 bases). Trimming pared 1 base from V and 0 bases from J, leaving 8 bases between. The CDR3 has 15 residues. From germline, CDR1 is SGHNT and CDR2 YENEEA.

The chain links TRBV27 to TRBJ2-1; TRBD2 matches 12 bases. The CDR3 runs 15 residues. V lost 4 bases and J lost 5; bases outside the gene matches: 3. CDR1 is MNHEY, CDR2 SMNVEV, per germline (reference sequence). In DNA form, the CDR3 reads TGTGCCAGCAGTTCGACTAGCGGGAGCAACAATGAGCAGTTCTTC. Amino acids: CASSSTSGSNNEQFF.

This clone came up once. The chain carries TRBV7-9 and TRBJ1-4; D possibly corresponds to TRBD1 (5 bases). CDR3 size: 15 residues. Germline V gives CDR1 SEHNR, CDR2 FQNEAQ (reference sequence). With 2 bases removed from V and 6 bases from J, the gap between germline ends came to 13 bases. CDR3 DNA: TGTGCCAGCAGCTTATCCACAGGAGGGTATGAAAAACTGTTTTTT. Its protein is CASSLSTGGYEKLFF.

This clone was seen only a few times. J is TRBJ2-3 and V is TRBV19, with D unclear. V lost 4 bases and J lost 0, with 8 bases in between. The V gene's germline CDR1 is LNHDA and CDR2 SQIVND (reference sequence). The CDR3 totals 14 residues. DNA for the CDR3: TGTGCCAGTAGTAAGGAGTTGAGCACAGATACGCAGTATTTT. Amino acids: CASSKELSTDTQYF.

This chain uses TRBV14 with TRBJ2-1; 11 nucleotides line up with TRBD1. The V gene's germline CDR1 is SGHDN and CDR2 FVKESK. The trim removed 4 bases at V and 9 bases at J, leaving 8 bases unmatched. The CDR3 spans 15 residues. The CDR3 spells CASSRDRGSRGEQFF. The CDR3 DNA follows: TGTGCCAGCAGCCGGGACAGGGGGAGTCGTGGTGAGCAGTTCTTC.

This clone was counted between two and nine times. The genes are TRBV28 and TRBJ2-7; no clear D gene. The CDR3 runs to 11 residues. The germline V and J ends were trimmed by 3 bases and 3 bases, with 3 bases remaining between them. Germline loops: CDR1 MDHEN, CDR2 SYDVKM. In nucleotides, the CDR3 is TGTGCCAGCAGTTTTAACTACGAGCAGTACTTC. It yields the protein CASSFNYEQYF.

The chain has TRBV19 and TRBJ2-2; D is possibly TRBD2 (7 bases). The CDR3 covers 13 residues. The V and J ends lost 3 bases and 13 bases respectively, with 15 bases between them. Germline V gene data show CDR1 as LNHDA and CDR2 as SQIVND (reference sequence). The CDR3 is CASSMGAVAGLFF. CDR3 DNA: TGTGCCAGTAGTATGGGGGCGGTAGCGGGGCTGTTTTTT.

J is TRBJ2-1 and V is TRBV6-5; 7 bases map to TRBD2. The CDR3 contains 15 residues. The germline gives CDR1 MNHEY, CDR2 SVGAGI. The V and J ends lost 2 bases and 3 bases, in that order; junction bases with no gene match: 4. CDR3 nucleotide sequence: TGTGCCAGCAGTTACGCTAGCGGATTCTACAATGAGCAGTTCTTC. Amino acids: CASSYASGFYNEQFF.

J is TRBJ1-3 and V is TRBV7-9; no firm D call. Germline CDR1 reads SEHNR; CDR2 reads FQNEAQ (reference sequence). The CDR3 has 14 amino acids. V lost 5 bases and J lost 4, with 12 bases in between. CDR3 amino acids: CASSPEGGGNTIYF. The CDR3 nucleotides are TGTGCCAGCAGCCCCGAAGGAGGAGGAAACACCATATATTTT. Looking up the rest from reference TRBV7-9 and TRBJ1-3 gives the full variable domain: DTGVSQNPRHKITKRGQNVTFRCDPISEHNRLYWYRQTLGQGPEFLTYFQNEAQLEKSRLLSDRFSAERPKGSFSTLEIQRTEQGDSAMYLCASSPEGGGNTIYFGEGSWLTVV.

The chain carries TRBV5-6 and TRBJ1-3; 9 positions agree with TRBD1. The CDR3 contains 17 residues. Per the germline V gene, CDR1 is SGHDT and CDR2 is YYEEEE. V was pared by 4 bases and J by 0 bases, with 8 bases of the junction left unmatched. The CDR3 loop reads CASSPRDRALSGNTIYF. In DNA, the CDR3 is TGTGCCAGCAGCCCTAGGGACAGGGCGCTCTCTGGAAACACCATATATTTT.

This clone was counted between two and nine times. CDR3: CASSPLSGGAGELFF. CDR3 DNA: TGTGCCAGCAGCCCTCTCTCGGGAGGGGCCGGGGAGCTGTTTTTT. The chain couples TRBV6-5 to TRBJ2-2; the match to TRBD2 covers 8 bases. V shed 6 bases and J 6 bases; nucleotides not matched to a gene: 9. CDR1 and CDR2 (germline): MNHEY, SVGAGI. This CDR3 has 15 amino acids.

Here the CDR3 reads CATLGLQNQPQHF. The CDR3 coding sequence is TGTGCCACCCTGGGACTCCAGAATCAGCCCCAGCATTTT. V gene TRBV19 combines with J gene TRBJ1-5; weak D call: TRBD1 (5 bases). From germline, CDR1 is LNHDA and CDR2 SQIVND (reference sequence). The CDR3 has 13 residues. Trimming took 10 bases from V and 4 from J, leaving 14 bases between them.

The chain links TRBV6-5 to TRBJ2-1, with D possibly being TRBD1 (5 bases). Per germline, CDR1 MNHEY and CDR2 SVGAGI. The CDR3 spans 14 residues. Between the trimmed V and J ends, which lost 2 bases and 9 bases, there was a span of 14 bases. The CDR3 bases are TGTGCCAGCAGTTACGAGTTGAAGGGGCCTGAGCAGTTCTTC. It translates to CASSYELKGPEQFF.

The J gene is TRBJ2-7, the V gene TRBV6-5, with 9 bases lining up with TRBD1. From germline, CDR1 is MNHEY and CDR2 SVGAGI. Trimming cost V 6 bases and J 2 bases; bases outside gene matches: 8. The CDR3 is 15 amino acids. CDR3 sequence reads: CASRARRTGAYEQYF. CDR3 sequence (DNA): TGTGCCAGCAGAGCCCGTCGGACAGGGGCCTACGAGCAGTACTTC.

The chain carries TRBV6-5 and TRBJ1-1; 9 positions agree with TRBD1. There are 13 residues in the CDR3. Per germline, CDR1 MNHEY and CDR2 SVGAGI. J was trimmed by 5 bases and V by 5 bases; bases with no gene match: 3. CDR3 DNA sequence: TGTGCCAGCAGTAGGACAGGGGTTACTGAAGCTTTCTTT. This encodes CASSRTGVTEAFF.

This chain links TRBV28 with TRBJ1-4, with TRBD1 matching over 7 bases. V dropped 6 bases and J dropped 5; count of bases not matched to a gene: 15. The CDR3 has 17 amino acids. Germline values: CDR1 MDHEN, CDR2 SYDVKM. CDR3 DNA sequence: TGTGCCAGCAGACACCGCCACCTGACAGGGCCAAATGAAAAACTGTTTTTT. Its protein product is CASRHRHLTGPNEKLFF.

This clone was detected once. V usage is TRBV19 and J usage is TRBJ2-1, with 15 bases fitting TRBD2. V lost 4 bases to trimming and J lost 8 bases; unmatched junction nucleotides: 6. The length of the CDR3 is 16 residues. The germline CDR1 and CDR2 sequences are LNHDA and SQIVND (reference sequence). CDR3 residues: CASSTAGTSGRYEQFF. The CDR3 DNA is TGTGCCAGTAGTACAGCCGGGACTAGCGGGAGGTATGAGCAGTTCTTC.

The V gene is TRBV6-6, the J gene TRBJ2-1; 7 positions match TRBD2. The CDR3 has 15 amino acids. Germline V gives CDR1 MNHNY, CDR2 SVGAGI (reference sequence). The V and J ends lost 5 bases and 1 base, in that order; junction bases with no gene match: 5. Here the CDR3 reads CASSPRGGSYNEQFF. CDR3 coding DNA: TGTGCCAGCAGTCCCCGCGGGGGTTCCTACAATGAGCAGTTCTTC.

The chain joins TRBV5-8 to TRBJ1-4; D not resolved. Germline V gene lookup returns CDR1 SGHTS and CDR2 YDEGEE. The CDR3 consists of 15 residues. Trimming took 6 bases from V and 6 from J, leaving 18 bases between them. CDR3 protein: CASTLTLRSDEKLFF. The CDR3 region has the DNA TGTGCCAGCACCCTCACACTCAGGTCGGATGAAAAACTGTTTTTT.

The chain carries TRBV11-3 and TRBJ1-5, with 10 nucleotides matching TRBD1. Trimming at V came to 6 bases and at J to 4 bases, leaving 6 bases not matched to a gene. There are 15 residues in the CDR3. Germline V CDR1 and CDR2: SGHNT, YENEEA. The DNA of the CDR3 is TGTGCCAGCAGTCTCCGGGACAGGGGTAATCAGCCCCAGCATTTT. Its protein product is CASSLRDRGNQPQHF.

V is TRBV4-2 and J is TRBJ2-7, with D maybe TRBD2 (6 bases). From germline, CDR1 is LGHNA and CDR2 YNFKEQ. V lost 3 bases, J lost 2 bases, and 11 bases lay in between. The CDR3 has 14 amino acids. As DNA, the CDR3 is TGTGCCAGCAGCCACGGACTACCCACCTACGAGCAGTACTTC. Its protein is CASSHGLPTYEQYF.

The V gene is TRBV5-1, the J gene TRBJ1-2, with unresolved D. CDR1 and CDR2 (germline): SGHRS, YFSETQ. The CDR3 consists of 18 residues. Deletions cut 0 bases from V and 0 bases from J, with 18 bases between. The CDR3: CASSLDGQTIPSNYGYTF. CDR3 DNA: TGCGCCAGCAGCTTGGATGGGCAGACAATTCCCTCTAACTATGGCTACACCTTC.

CDR3 residues: CASSGTGFNSPLHF. In DNA, the CDR3 is TGTGCCAGCAGTGGGACAGGGTTTAATTCACCCCTCCACTTT. V is TRBV28 and J is TRBJ1-6, with 9 bases identical to TRBD1. The CDR3 extends over 14 amino acids. Germline CDR1 is MDHEN and CDR2 is SYDVKM. The V and J ends lost 5 bases and 6 bases, in that order; junction bases with no gene match: 2. Using reference TRBV28 and TRBJ1-6 for the parts outside the CDR3, the full variable domain is DVKVTQSSRYLVKRTGEKVFLECVQDMDHENMFWYRQDPGLGLRLIYFSYDVKMKEKGDIPEGYSVSREKKERFSLILESASTNQTSMYLCASSGTGFNSPLHFGNGTRLTVT.

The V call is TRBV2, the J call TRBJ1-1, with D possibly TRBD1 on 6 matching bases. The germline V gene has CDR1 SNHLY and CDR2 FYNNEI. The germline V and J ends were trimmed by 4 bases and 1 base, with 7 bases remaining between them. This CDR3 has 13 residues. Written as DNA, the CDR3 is TGTGCCAGCAGTGGACAGGCGAACACTGAAGCTTTCTTT. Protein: CASSGQANTEAFF.

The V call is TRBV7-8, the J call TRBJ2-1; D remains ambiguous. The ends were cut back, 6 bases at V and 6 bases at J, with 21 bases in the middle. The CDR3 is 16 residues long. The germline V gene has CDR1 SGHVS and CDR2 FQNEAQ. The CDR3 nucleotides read TGTGCCAGCAGTTTCTTTTTTTTCCGAGAATCCAATGAGCAGTTCTTC. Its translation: CASSFFFFRESNEQFF.

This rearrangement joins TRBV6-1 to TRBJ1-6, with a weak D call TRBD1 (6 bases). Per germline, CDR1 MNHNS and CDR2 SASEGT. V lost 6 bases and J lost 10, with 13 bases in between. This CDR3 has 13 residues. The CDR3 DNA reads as TGTGCCAGCAGCGACAGGTTCAGGTCACCCCTCCACTTT. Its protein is CASSDRFRSPLHF.